What follows is one T cell receptor beta chain and its context. The antigen remains unidentified. Antigen-specific CD4+ T cells expanded by the ViraFEST assay with viral peptide pools were then sequenced. Following culture for roughly 10 days, CD4+ T cells were isolated. All participants had two doses of either the BNT162b2 or mRNA-1273 vaccine. Vaccine recipients, nucleocapsid antibody negative, had no prior SARS-CoV-2 infection. Cultivation was performed at two million PBMC per well with 9 to 10 IU/ml IL-2 and approximately 9.2 ug/ml peptides added. The sample comes from a study of vaccination effects on CD4 cells after COVID-19. The protocol was immunoSEQ multiplex PCR, while the TCRdb copy is restricted to in-frame clones and leaves out a portion. Among about 48,000 clones listed, about 76% were seen once. CDR1 and CDR2 from the germline V gene are SGDLS and YYNGEE. V was clipped by 0 bases and J by 4 bases; unmatched bases: 4. CDR3 length equals 16 residues.

The source was CD4+ T cells from PBMCs cultured with HCoV-OC43 spike peptides, collected after COVID-19 vaccination. Subset meaning: HCoV-OC43 spike overlapping peptide pool stimulation. The chain links TRBV9 to TRBJ2-5, with 12 bases matching TRBD2. This TCR came from a human donor who received a COVID-19 vaccine. CDR3 nucleotides: TGTGCCAGCAGCGTAGGTCTAGCGGGGGGGCCAGAGACCCAGTACTTC. Protein: CASSVGLAGGPETQYF.